Shown below are 22 T cell receptor beta chains from a single sample sequenced in a study of T cell clonality in common variable immunodeficiency. The assay was immunoSEQ multiplex PCR, and TCRdb's table has in-frame clones only and misses some. The table records roughly 42,000 clones without singletons, the ten largest covering roughly 1.9%. The sequenced sample consisted of peripheral blood mononuclear cells. These receptors originate from a person aged 18 to 75 in good health.

This clone came up many times. Read coverage stops 3 residues before the CDR3 terminus; the germline J gene supplies the remainder. V gene TRBV19 combines with J gene TRBJ1-2; possible D gene TRBD1, 6 bases. V lost 5 bases, J lost 4 bases, and 11 bases lay in between. This CDR3 has 13 residues. Germline V gene lookup returns CDR1 LNHDA and CDR2 SQIVND (reference sequence). CDR3 region: CASSSGGSYGYTF. CDR3 bases read: TGTGCCAGTAGTTCGGGGGGCAGCTATGGC.

Many counts were recorded for this clone. The read ends 3 residues early relative to the CDR3; the germline J gene fills the gap. This chain connects TRBV6-1 to TRBJ1-3, with a possible D match to TRBD1 (6 bases). CDR1 MNHNS and CDR2 SASEGT come from the germline V gene. Trimming stripped 3 bases from V and 1 base from J, with 7 bases between. The CDR3 length is 14 residues. The CDR3 region is CASSEQGSGNTIYF. Partial CDR3 DNA: TGTGCCAGCAGTGAGCAGGGGTCTGGAAACACC.

This clone has at least ten counts. The CDR3 extends 3 residues past the end of the read, so its final part is completed from the germline J gene. The V gene is TRBV19, the J gene TRBJ2-7; the D is unclear. The CDR3 spans 12 residues. Germline V CDR1 and CDR2: LNHDA, SQIVND (reference sequence). V lost 4 bases to trimming and J lost 4 bases, with 8 bases between them. CDR3 bases read: TGTGCCAGTAGTAGAACAGCTTACGAG. It yields the protein CASSRTAYE. The full CDR3 reads CASSRTAYEQYF.

This clone has a count of ten or more. The read terminates 3 residues ahead of where the CDR3 ends, so the germline J gene completes it. The chain couples TRBV18 to TRBJ2-1; 10 nucleotides match TRBD2. The junction had 11 bases not matched to a gene; V was cut back by 0 bases and J by 9 bases. CDR3 length equals 17 residues. CDR1 KGHSH and CDR2 LQKENI come from the germline V gene. CDR3 DNA, as far as it was read: TGTGCCAGCTCACCACCGCAAGCGGGAGGGGTGGGCGGTGAG. Its translation is CASSPPQAGGVGGE. In full, the CDR3 is CASSPPQAGGVGGEQFF.

This clone was counted ten times or more. The CDR3 end is not reached by the read, which stops 3 residues before it; the germline J gene fills it in. V gene TRBV19 combines with J gene TRBJ2-6; TRBD1 might be the D (7 bases). The CDR3 totals 14 residues. Germline lookup yields CDR1 LNHDA and CDR2 SQIVND (reference sequence). CDR3 bases read: TGTGCCAGTAGGCGACAGGGACTTCAATCATTC. It codes for CASRRQGLQSF. In full, the CDR3 is CASRRQGLQSFLTF.

This clone was counted at least ten times. The read finishes 3 residues shy of the CDR3 end, and the germline J gene is used to complete it. The J gene is TRBJ2-7, the V gene TRBV7-2, with 10 bases lining up with TRBD1. With V trimmed by 0 bases and J by 1 base, 3 bases remained unmatched. The CDR3 is made up of 16 amino acids. From germline, CDR1 is SGHTA and CDR2 FQGNSA. The sequenced CDR3 bases are TGTGCCAGCAGCTTAGCTGGACAGGGGGAATCCTACGAG. Protein sequence: CASSLAGQGESYE. The entire CDR3 reads CASSLAGQGESYEQYF.

Concerning this clone itself: The sequence runs out 3 residues before the end of the CDR3; the remainder is reconstructed from the germline J gene. This chain connects TRBV18 to TRBJ2-2; TRBD1 aligns across 7 bases. The CDR3 covers 15 residues. CDR1 is KGHSH and CDR2 is LQKENI in the germline V gene. Losses at the gene ends were 1 base for V and 4 bases for J; bases not matched to a gene: 3. CDR3 amino acids: CASSPQGASTGELFF. The sequenced part of the CDR3 DNA is TGTGCCAGCTCACCACAGGGGGCGAGCACCGGGGAG.

This clone was counted only a few times. The read ends 3 residues early relative to the CDR3; the germline J gene fills the gap. V gene TRBV19 combines with J gene TRBJ1-2; no definite D call. Germline V gene data show CDR1 as LNHDA and CDR2 as SQIVND (reference sequence). The CDR3 consists of 16 residues. The V gene lost 3 bases and the J gene lost 4 bases, with 18 bases spanning the gap. The CDR3 DNA, read in part, is TGTGCCAGTAGTATTGGGCGAACCCAGCCGCTCTATGGC. This encodes CASSIGRTQPLYG. In full, the CDR3 reads CASSIGRTQPLYGYTF.

This clone was seen a handful of times. The junction differs from germline at one of its ends, possibly a read error. Other nucleotide sequences in the sample specify the same CDR3. CDR3 loop: CASRSTGSQGNTIYF. The CDR3 bases that were read are TGTGCCAGTAGAAGTACAGGGTCTCAAGGAAACACT. The chain uses TRBV19 and TRBJ1-3; D possibly corresponds to TRBD1 (6 bases). The CDR3 extends 3 residues past the end of the read, so its final part is completed from the germline J gene. The CDR3 loop spans 15 amino acids. The germline V gene has CDR1 LNHDA and CDR2 SQIVND (reference sequence).

This clone was seen a few times. The sequenced fragment ends 3 residues before the CDR3 boundary, so the rest is inferred from the germline J gene. The V call is TRBV7-9, the J call TRBJ2-3; 7 bases are shared with TRBD2. Germline CDR1 is SEHNR and CDR2 is FQNEAQ (reference sequence). The CDR3 has 14 residues. CDR3 amino acids: CASSLLPSGETQYF. CDR3 DNA (partial): TGTGCCAGCAGCTTACTTCCTAGCGGAGAGACG.

This clone has a count of ten or more. The read stops 3 residues short of the end of the CDR3; the missing end is completed from the germline J gene. V usage is TRBV6-2 or TRBV6-3 and J usage is TRBJ1-5; D is uncertain. Per the germline V gene, CDR1 is MNHEY and CDR2 is SVGEGT. Trimming took off 5 bases at V and 4 bases at J, with 9 bases between the two ends. The CDR3 sequence is 13 residues long. The CDR3 bases that were read are TGTGCCAGCAGTAGTCAGGTAAATCAGCCC. Translation gives CASSSQVNQP. The entire CDR3 is CASSSQVNQPQHF.

This clone occurred many times. The CDR3 extends 3 residues past the end of the read, so its final part is completed from the germline J gene. This chain joins TRBV19 and TRBJ2-3; unclear D gene. Trimming shortened V by 11 bases and J by 2 bases, and 14 bases separated the two germline ends. In germline, CDR1 is LNHDA, CDR2 SQIVND (reference sequence). CDR3 length: 13 amino acids. CDR3 loop: CAPRAGNTDTQYF. The sequenced part of the CDR3 DNA is TGTGCCCCAAGGGCAGGAAACACAGATACG.

This clone was recorded many times. From the germline J gene comes the end of the CDR3, since the read stops 3 residues before it. V usage is TRBV2 and J usage is TRBJ2-1; TRBD2 matches at 9 bases. CDR3 length equals 15 residues. J lost 8 bases, V lost 2 bases, and 7 bases had no gene match. Germline CDR1 SNHLY, CDR2 FYNNEI. CDR3 bases read: TGTGCCAGCAGTGAAACGGCTAGCGGGAAAGATGAG. Translating it yields CASSETASGKDE. In full, the CDR3 is CASSETASGKDEQFF.

This clone has ten or more counts. Sequencing ends 3 residues short of the CDR3 end; the germline J gene provides the rest. V usage is TRBV19 and J usage is TRBJ2-7; 14 bases line up with TRBD2. CDR3 length: 17 residues. The germline gives CDR1 LNHDA, CDR2 SQIVND (reference sequence). V lost 2 bases to trimming and J lost 6 bases; unmatched junction nucleotides: 9. CDR3 in amino acids: CASSISGTSGRKGEQYF. CDR3 DNA, as far as it was read: TGTGCCAGTAGTATATCTGGGACTAGCGGGAGAAAGGGCGAG.

This clone occurred many times. The observed sequence ends 3 residues before the CDR3 terminus, with the missing tail filled in from the germline J gene. The chain uses TRBV6-1 and TRBJ2-3; 9 nucleotides agree with TRBD2. Per the germline V gene, CDR1 is MNHNS and CDR2 is SASEGT. The V gene end was trimmed by 2 bases and the J gene end by 0 bases; junction bases not matched to a gene: 6. This CDR3 is built from 17 residues. The CDR3 sequence is CASSELASGKSTDTQYF. CDR3 DNA (partial): TGTGCCAGCAGTGAATTGGCTAGCGGGAAAAGCACAGATACG.

This clone has ten or more counts. The read ends 3 residues shy of where the CDR3 ends; the end is completed using the germline J gene. The chain links TRBV7-3 to TRBJ1-1; D is unresolved. V was cut by 5 bases and J by 2 bases, with 9 bases left in between. In germline, CDR1 is SGHTA, CDR2 FQGTGA. The CDR3 length is 13 residues. Incomplete CDR3 DNA: TGTGCCAGCAGCCCAGGATCAAACACTGAA. It codes for CASSPGSNTE. The CDR3 as a whole reads CASSPGSNTEAFF. Based on the CDR3 plus reference TRBV7-3 and TRBJ1-1, the full variable domain is GAGVSQTPSNKVTEKGKYVELRCDPISGHTALYWYRQSLGQGPEFLIYFQGTGAADDSGLPNDRFFAVRPEGSVSTLKIQRTERGDSAVYLCASSPGSNTEAFFGQGTRLTVV.

This clone was recorded at least ten times. The read comes to an end 3 residues before the CDR3 does, leaving the germline J gene to fill in the end. This chain uses TRBV18 with TRBJ2-1; the D gene could be TRBD1 or TRBD2 (7 bases each). This CDR3 has 16 amino acids. V lost 6 bases and J lost 7, with 22 bases in between. Germline CDR1 and CDR2: KGHSH and LQKENI. The sequenced CDR3 bases are TGTGCCAGCTCGCCCAGGGGGAAGCGGGAATTGAATGAG. This sequence encodes CASSPRGKRELNE. The CDR3 as a whole reads CASSPRGKRELNEQFF.

The table lists this clone with many counts. The read gets to within 3 residues of the CDR3 end, and the germline J gene fills in the rest. The chain uses TRBV19 and TRBJ1-2; D call uncertain. The V gene's germline CDR1 is LNHDA and CDR2 SQIVND (reference sequence). V was trimmed by 5 bases and J by 3 bases, leaving 7 bases between them. The CDR3 length is 12 residues. CDR3: CASSPQDYGYTF. The sequenced CDR3 bases are TGTGCCAGTAGTCCCCAGGACTATGGC. The full variable domain, its missing parts supplied by reference TRBV19 and TRBJ1-2, is DGGITQSPKYLFRKEGQNVTLSCEQNLNHDAMYWYRQDPGQGLRLIYYSQIVNDFQKGDIAEGYSVSREKKESFPLTVTSAQKNPTAFYLCASSPQDYGYTFGSGTRLTVV.

This clone appeared many times. The CDR3 is cut off 3 residues early in the read; its end comes from the germline J gene. The chain couples TRBV5-6 to TRBJ1-3; D uncertain. Trimming shortened V by 3 bases and J by 4 bases, and 8 bases separated the two germline ends. This CDR3 region has 13 residues. CDR1 is SGHDT, CDR2 YYEEEE, per germline. The CDR3 DNA, read in part, is TGTGCCAGCAGCTCTCTAGCGGGAAACACC. It encodes CASSSLAGNT. The entire CDR3 protein is CASSSLAGNTIYF.

This clone has ten or more counts. The read terminates 3 residues before the CDR3 end, so the remaining end is supplied by the germline J gene. The chain employs TRBV5-1 and TRBJ1-1; D remains unclear. V lost 0 bases and J 4 bases, leaving 13 bases between the germline ends. Per the germline V gene, CDR1 is SGHRS and CDR2 is YFSETQ. This CDR3 contains 15 residues. The CDR3 sequence: CASSLDGAGSTEAFF. The CDR3 bases that were read are TGCGCCAGCAGCTTGGACGGAGCGGGGAGCACTGAA.

In its sample, this clone was seen many times. The CDR3 end falls 3 residues outside the read, so it is completed with the germline J gene. V and J are TRBV5-1 and TRBJ1-3; 7 bases map to TRBD1. Germline lookup yields CDR1 SGHRS and CDR2 YFSETQ. This CDR3 is built from 17 residues. The J segment lost 0 bases and the V segment lost 0 bases, leaving 6 bases of the junction unmatched. CDR3 amino acids: CASSLVGQKSSGNTIYF. Partial CDR3 DNA: TGCGCCAGCAGCTTGGTGGGACAGAAGAGCTCTGGAAACACC.

As to this clone: The read gets to within 3 residues of the CDR3 end, and the germline J gene fills in the rest. The V gene is TRBV7-8, the J gene TRBJ2-5; 8 bases match TRBD1. The V gene's germline CDR1 is SGHVS and CDR2 FQNEAQ. The CDR3 spans 15 residues. V dropped 4 bases and J dropped 5; count of bases not matched to a gene: 9. CDR3 residues: CASSSKLDRVETQYF. The part of the CDR3 DNA that was read is TGTGCCAGCAGCTCCAAACTGGACAGGGTGGAGACC.